Below are 19 T cell receptor beta chains sequenced from a single sample in a study of control samples from healthy donors and cancer patients. Using immunoSEQ multiplex PCR, the repertoire was profiled, and TCRdb retains in-frame clones only, with some absent. The sample lists 100,000 to 150,000 clones; roughly 90% were seen once. Sequencing input: blood. These receptors were collected from a man between 18 and 29 years old in good health.

The chain joins TRBV7-6 to TRBJ2-5, with D tentatively TRBD1 (6 bases). The CDR3 has 15 residues. V gave up 5 bases and J gave up 5 bases, with 18 bases separating them. The germline CDR1 and CDR2 sequences are SGHVS and FNYEAQ. CDR3 residues: CASSPQFTGSETQYF. CDR3 sequence (DNA): TGTGCCAGCAGCCCACAGTTTACAGGGTCGGAGACCCAGTACTTC.

The rearrangement uses TRBV7-9 and TRBJ2-5; 7 nucleotides match TRBD1. The V segment lost 6 bases and the J segment 7 bases; nucleotides outside the gene matches: 17. Germline V gives CDR1 SEHNR, CDR2 FQNEAQ (reference sequence). The length of the CDR3 is 16 residues. The CDR3 protein is CASSNVGTEVLWTQYF. The CDR3 DNA reads TGTGCCAGCAGTAACGTAGGGACAGAGGTTTTGTGGACCCAGTACTTC.

This chain connects TRBV5-5 to TRBJ2-1, with 10 bases lining up with TRBD2. Trimming cost V 4 bases and J 6 bases; bases outside gene matches: 10. The germline V gene encodes CDR1 SGHKS and CDR2 YYEKEE (reference sequence). CDR3 length: 16 residues. Here the CDR3 reads CASSAPPLAGVNEQFF. CDR3 coding DNA: TGTGCCAGCAGCGCACCCCCCCTAGCGGGGGTCAATGAGCAGTTCTTC.

V gene TRBV27 combines with J gene TRBJ2-1; 8 bases fit TRBD2. This CDR3 is 14 amino acids long. The germline V gene has CDR1 MNHEY and CDR2 SMNVEV (reference sequence). V shed 5 bases, J shed 7 bases, and the junction held 7 bases outside the gene matches. This chain's CDR3 is CASSERGPTNEQFF. The CDR3 coding sequence is TGTGCCAGCAGTGAGCGGGGGCCGACGAATGAGCAGTTCTTC.

J is TRBJ2-7 and V is TRBV12-3 or TRBV12-4, with TRBD2 as a possible D gene (6 bases). The V gene lost 1 base and the J gene lost 4 bases, with 8 bases spanning the gap. CDR3 size: 13 residues. The CDR3 protein is CASSLVRGYEQYF. CDR3 DNA: TGTGCCAGCAGTTTAGTGCGGGGTTACGAGCAGTACTTC.

This chain uses TRBV27 with TRBJ1-6; TRBD1 aligns across 7 bases. The germline V gene encodes CDR1 MNHEY and CDR2 SMNVEV (reference sequence). The CDR3 contains 14 residues. The ends lost 4 bases at V and 8 bases at J; junction bases unmatched: 5. The CDR3 protein is CASSSGQEDSPLHF. CDR3 nucleotides: TGTGCCAGCAGTTCCGGACAGGAGGATTCACCCCTCCACTTT.

This clone has just a few counts. The J gene is TRBJ2-2, the V gene TRBV4-2; 9 bases are a match to TRBD2. Trimming took 1 base from V and 2 from J; bases not matched to a gene: 5. This CDR3 spans 17 amino acids. CDR1 LGHNA and CDR2 YNFKEQ come from the germline V gene. The CDR3 region is CASSQAWRGGNTGELFF. CDR3 DNA sequence: TGTGCCAGCAGCCAAGCCTGGCGGGGGGGAAACACCGGGGAGCTGTTTTTT.

This clone has just a few counts. The chain combines TRBV5-6 with TRBJ1-5; D remains unclear. V shed 1 base and J shed 2 bases, with 16 bases lying between them. In germline, CDR1 is SGHDT, CDR2 YYEEEE. CDR3 length: 17 residues. CDR3 loop: CASSLNAAKWGNQPQHF. The CDR3 DNA reads as TGTGCCAGCAGCTTGAACGCAGCCAAGTGGGGCAATCAGCCCCAGCATTTT.

V gene TRBV9 combines with J gene TRBJ1-2, with 7 nucleotides matching TRBD1. The CDR3 contains 17 residues. V lost 3 bases to trimming and J lost 3 bases; unmatched junction nucleotides: 14. Germline CDR1 reads SGDLS; CDR2 reads YYNGEE. In DNA form, the CDR3 reads TGTGCCAGCAGCGCAGGGGACCAGGGGGGTCCCTACTATGGCTACACCTTC. It is translated as CASSAGDQGGPYYGYTF. The full variable domain, rest sourced from reference TRBV9 and TRBJ1-2, is DSGVTQTPKHLITATGQRVTLRCSPRSGDLSVYWYQQSLDQGLQFLIQYYNGEERAKGNILERFSAQQFPDLHSELNLSSLELGDSALYFCASSAGDQGGPYYGYTFGSGTRLTVV.

This rearrangement joins TRBV5-5 to TRBJ2-2; 10 nucleotides agree with TRBD2. Germline CDR1 and CDR2: SGHKS and YYEKEE (reference sequence). The CDR3 runs 16 residues. With V trimmed by 5 bases and J by 2 bases, 6 bases remained unmatched. The CDR3 reads CASRRAGGPNTGELFF. CDR3 nucleotide sequence: TGTGCCAGCAGGAGAGCGGGGGGGCCCAACACCGGGGAGCTGTTTTTT.

This chain uses TRBV29-1 with TRBJ1-1, with D possibly being TRBD1 (6 bases). Germline V lookup: CDR1 SQVTM, CDR2 ANQGSEA. V gave up 3 bases and J gave up 0 bases, with 20 bases separating them. The CDR3 has 17 amino acids. CDR3 bases: TGCAGCGTTGATAGCAGGGGAGGTCGGAACATGAACACTGAAGCTTTCTTT. It translates to CSVDSRGGRNMNTEAFF.

The chain recombines TRBV10-1 with TRBJ2-5; TRBD2 agrees at 9 bases. CDR3 length: 17 amino acids. Per germline, CDR1 WNHNN and CDR2 SYGVQD (reference sequence). The V segment lost 4 bases and the J segment 7 bases; nucleotides outside the gene matches: 16. CDR3 sequence: CASSALAGTWDCRTQYF. The CDR3 bases are TGCGCCAGCAGTGCACTAGCGGGTACTTGGGATTGTAGGACCCAGTACTTC.

The chain is built from TRBV5-1 and TRBJ2-1, with 9 bases fitting TRBD1. The ends lost 4 bases at V and 7 bases at J; junction bases unmatched: 9. The CDR3 extends over 15 amino acids. Germline V gives CDR1 SGHRS, CDR2 YFSETQ. CDR3 sequence (DNA): TGCGCCAGCAGCGTCGCCGGGACAGGGTGGAATGAGCAGTTCTTC. This translates into CASSVAGTGWNEQFF.

The chain is built from TRBV25-1 and TRBJ2-2, with a possible D match to TRBD1 (5 bases). V was trimmed by 8 bases and J by 4 bases, leaving 11 bases between them. The CDR3 has 13 amino acids. CDR1 and CDR2 (germline): MGHDK, SYGVNS. The CDR3 loop is CASSGWSTGELFF. The CDR3 DNA sequence: TGTGCCAGCTCAGGGTGGAGCACCGGGGAGCTGTTTTTT.

V usage is TRBV6-1 and J usage is TRBJ2-7, with TRBD2 as a possible D gene (7 bases). The ends were cut back, 3 bases at V and 5 bases at J, with 17 bases in the middle. CDR1 and CDR2 (germline): MNHNS, SASEGT. This CDR3 is 15 amino acids long. The CDR3 here is CASSDPLGGDDEQYF. The CDR3 DNA sequence: TGTGCCAGCAGTGACCCCTTAGGGGGGGACGACGAGCAGTACTTC.

The chain combines TRBV2 with TRBJ2-3; 8 nucleotides match TRBD2. Germline V gene sequence: CDR1 SNHLY, CDR2 FYNNEI. The CDR3 contains 14 residues. The V gene end was trimmed by 4 bases and the J gene end by 5 bases; junction bases not matched to a gene: 5. CDR3 residues: CASSVSGVGDTQYF. CDR3 DNA sequence: TGTGCCAGCAGTGTTAGCGGGGTGGGAGATACGCAGTATTTT. The variable domain in full, with the rest retrieved from reference TRBV2 and TRBJ2-3, is EPEVTQTPSHQVTQMGQEVILRCVPISNHLYFYWYRQILGQKVEFLVSFYNNEISEKSEIFDDQFSVERPDGSNFTLKIRSTKLEDSAMYFCASSVSGVGDTQYFGPGTRLTVL.

The V and J genes are TRBV5-4 and TRBJ2-7; TRBD1 agrees at 10 bases. Unmatched junction bases numbered 9, after V lost 4 bases and J lost 2 bases. This CDR3 comprises 16 residues. Per the germline V gene, CDR1 is SGHNT and CDR2 is YYREEE (reference sequence). CDR3 residues: CASSRPPGQGPYEQYF. DNA of the CDR3: TGTGCCAGCAGCAGACCCCCGGGACAGGGGCCCTACGAGCAGTACTTC.

The genes are TRBV18 and TRBJ1-3, with D unclear. The CDR3 sequence is 15 residues long. Germline V CDR1 and CDR2: KGHSH, LQKENI. Trimming stripped 9 bases from V and 0 bases from J, with 15 bases between. The CDR3 is CASRDQLSSGNTIYF. CDR3 nucleotide sequence: TGTGCCAGTCGAGACCAGCTTAGCTCTGGAAACACCATATATTTT.

The CDR3 loop is CASSLKGPGELFF. The DNA of the CDR3 is TGTGCCAGCAGCTTGAAAGGGCCCGGGGAGCTGTTTTTT. V gene TRBV5-4 combines with J gene TRBJ2-2; D ambiguous. CDR1 is SGHNT, CDR2 YYREEE, per germline (reference sequence). CDR3 length equals 13 residues. V lost 1 base and J 6 bases, leaving 7 bases between the germline ends.